This T cell receptor (beta chain) is from a study of blood T cells in healthy people across ages (dated by TCRdb to about 2015). For the study in its entirety: In model experiments, roughly one uniquely barcoded TCR beta cDNA molecule per two T cells was captured by template switching. The donors were divided into four age groups: young (average around 17 years), middle-aged (approximately 41), aged (about 60) and long-lived (around 87). Using the same blood draw, the study looked at two additional independent replicas of 1 million unique cDNA reads for two donors, one aged 18 to 30 and the other aged 80 or older. Age-related changes in TCR beta repertoire diversity were measured in the study by deep sequencing normalized with unique cDNA molecular identifiers. To avoid experimental bias, donors of different ages were spread randomly across the sequencing lanes. Study-wide findings and limitations: Compared with the aged group, the long-lived group had more naive CD4+ T cells, fewer expanded clones and increased TCR diversity, a pattern suggesting age selection. Conclusive comparison of naive and antigen-experienced compartments was prevented by the profiling of bulk unsorted PBMCs. Donor CMV infection status was unknown, potentially confounding age-related changes in expanded clonotypes. Observed TCR beta diversity correlated strongly with the percentage of naive T cells measured by flow cytometry. Estimates of total diversity based on one million sequenced T cells were considered lower bounds and underestimates. As age increased, observed TCR beta diversity per million T cells dropped in a roughly linear way, and a significant reduction was already evident by age 40.

Systemically healthy Caucasian individuals from Russia, approximately 39 in total and aged roughly 6 to 90 years, were included as donors. Approximately 9.3 milliliters of peripheral blood were collected from each donor into EDTA-treated Vacutainer tubes. Ficoll-Paque density-gradient centrifugation was used to isolate PBMCs, with at least 7 million per sample. Total RNA was extracted from PBMCs with Trizol reagent, with at least 6 micrograms obtained per sample. For every donor, an aliquot of PBMCs went through flow cytometry to measure the percentages of naive CD45RAhigh/CD27high T cells. There are 14 amino acids in the CDR3, from cysteine to phenylalanine inclusive. CDR3 DNA is the only sequence kept; it has 42 bases, read in frame from the first base. The germline V gene specifies SGHDT as CDR1 and YYEEEE as CDR2. V is reduced by 4 bases and J by 5 bases, leaving a spacing of 16 bases between them.

Libraries were prepared through 5' RACE. The data were produced on an Illumina HiSeq 2500. A second PCR of roughly 6 to 11 cycles was run with a J-beta primer mix and a sample-barcoded 5' primer. A unique molecular identifier was introduced onto each TCR beta cDNA molecule by a template-switch 5' adaptor carrying 12 random nucleotides. Each sample yielded at least 3 million CDR3-containing paired-end reads. First-strand cDNA was synthesized from all RNA with the Mint cDNA synthesis kit, primed by a TRBC-specific oligonucleotide. Following uracil-DNA glycosylase treatment, all cDNA underwent a first 18-cycle PCR with the universal primers M1SS and BC2_uni_R. The published analysis was carried out like this. For normalization, 1 million high-quality reads, each with a distinct molecular identifier, were randomly selected from each sample. Instead of being binned into consensus sequences, reads that shared molecular identifiers were thrown out. MiTCR, with a Q25 quality threshold and the strictest error-elimination algorithm, was used for CDR3 identification, clonotype clustering and error correction. A nonparametric unseen species model with Euler transformation was used to estimate lower-bound total TCR beta diversity. TCRdb applied fastp at Q25 and MiXCR to the public reads, then kept only in-frame beta chains. Rows merge per CDR3 protein into single entries with the most common DNA and genes. These V and J calls originate from TCRdb's pipeline instead of the authors' own analysis. This sample comprises 250,000 to 300,000 distinct CDR3 sequences, roughly a quarter of them detected only once. The top ten constitute 25% to 35% of the sample.

This clonotype showed up many times. Its antigen target is currently unknown. No qualities accompany the bases; no much larger clone lies one base away. Sequencing was performed on blood. This receptor was taken from a woman in her seventies in good health. The chain uses TRBV5-6 and TRBJ2-7, with no confidently assigned D gene. The sequenced DNA: TGTGCCAGCAGCCAACCCTCCCGGGTCCACGAGCAGTACTTC. It translates to CASSQPSRVHEQYF. The CDR3, completed at both ends by the reference TRBV5-6 and TRBJ2-7 genes, gives the full variable domain DAGVTQSPTHLIKTRGQQVTLRCSPKSGHDTVSWYQQALGQGPQFIFQYYEEEERQRGNFPDRFSGHQFPNYSSELNVNALLLGDSALYLCASSQPSRVHEQYFGPGTRLTVT.